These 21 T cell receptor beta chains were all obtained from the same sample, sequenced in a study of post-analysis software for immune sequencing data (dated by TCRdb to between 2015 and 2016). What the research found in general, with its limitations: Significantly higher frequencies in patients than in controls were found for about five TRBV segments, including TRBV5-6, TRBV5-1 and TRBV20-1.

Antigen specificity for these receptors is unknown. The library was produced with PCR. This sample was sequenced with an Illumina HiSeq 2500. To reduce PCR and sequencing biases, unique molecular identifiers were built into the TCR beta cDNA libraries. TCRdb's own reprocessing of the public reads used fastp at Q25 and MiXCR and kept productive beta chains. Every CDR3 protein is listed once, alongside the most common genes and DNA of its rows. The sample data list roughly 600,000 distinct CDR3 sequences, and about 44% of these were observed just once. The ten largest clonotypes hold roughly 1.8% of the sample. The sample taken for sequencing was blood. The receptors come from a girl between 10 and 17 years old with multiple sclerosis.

The CDR3 region has the DNA TGTGCCAGCAGCTTAGAGAGGATGGGAGGGGCCAACGTCCTGACTTTC. The encoded protein is CASSLERMGGANVLTF. The chain is built from TRBV11-2 and TRBJ2-6, with D unresolved. This CDR3 has 16 residues. Germline V gives CDR1 SGHAT, CDR2 FQNNGV. V was shortened by 0 bases and J by 4 bases, with 10 bases between the two germline ends. Full variable domain (outside the CDR3, taken from reference TRBV11-2 and TRBJ2-6): EAGVAQSPRYKIIEKRQSVAFWCNPISGHATLYWYQQILGQGPKLLIQFQNNGVVDDSQLPKDRFSAERLKGVDSTLKIQPAKLEDSAVYLCASSLERMGGANVLTFGAGSRLTVL.

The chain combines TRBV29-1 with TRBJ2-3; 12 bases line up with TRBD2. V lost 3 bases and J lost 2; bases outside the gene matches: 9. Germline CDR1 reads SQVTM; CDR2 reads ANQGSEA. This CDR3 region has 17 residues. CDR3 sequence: CSVEGGLAGTYTDTQYF. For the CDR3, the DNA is TGCAGCGTTGAGGGAGGACTAGCGGGGACTTACACAGATACGCAGTATTTT.

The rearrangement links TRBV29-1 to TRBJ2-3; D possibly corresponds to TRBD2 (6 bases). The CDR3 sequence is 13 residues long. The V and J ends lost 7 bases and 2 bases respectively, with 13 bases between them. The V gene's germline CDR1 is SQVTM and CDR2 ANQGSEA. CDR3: CSAGLALTDTQYF. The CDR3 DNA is TGCAGCGCTGGCCTAGCGCTCACAGATACGCAGTATTTT.

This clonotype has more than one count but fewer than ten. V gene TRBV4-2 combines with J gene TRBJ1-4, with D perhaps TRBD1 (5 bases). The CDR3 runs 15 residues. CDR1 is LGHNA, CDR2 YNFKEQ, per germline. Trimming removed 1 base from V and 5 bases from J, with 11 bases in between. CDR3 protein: CASSQGAGRNEKLFF. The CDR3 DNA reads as TGTGCCAGCAGCCAAGGGGCAGGGAGGAATGAAAAACTGTTTTTT.

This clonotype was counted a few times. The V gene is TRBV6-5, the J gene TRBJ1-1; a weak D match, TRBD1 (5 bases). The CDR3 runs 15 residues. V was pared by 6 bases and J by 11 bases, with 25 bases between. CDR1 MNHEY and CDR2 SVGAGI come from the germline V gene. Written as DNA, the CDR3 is TGTGCCAGCAGATACACCTTCGTTGGGCAGGGTGTTGCTTTCTTT. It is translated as CASRYTFVGQGVAFF.

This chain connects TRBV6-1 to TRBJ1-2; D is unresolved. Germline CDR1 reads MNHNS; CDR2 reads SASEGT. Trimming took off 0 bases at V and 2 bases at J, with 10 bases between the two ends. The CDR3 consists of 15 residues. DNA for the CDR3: TGTGCCAGCAGTGAAGCGCCAGGTTCAAACTATGGCTACACCTTC. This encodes CASSEAPGSNYGYTF.

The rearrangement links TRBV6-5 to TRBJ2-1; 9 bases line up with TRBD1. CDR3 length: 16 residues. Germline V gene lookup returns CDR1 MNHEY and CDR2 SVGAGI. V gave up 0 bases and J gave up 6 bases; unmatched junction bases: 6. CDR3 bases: TGTGCCAGCAGTTACTCCGGACAGGGGTCCGCCAATGAGCAGTTCTTC. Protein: CASSYSGQGSANEQFF.

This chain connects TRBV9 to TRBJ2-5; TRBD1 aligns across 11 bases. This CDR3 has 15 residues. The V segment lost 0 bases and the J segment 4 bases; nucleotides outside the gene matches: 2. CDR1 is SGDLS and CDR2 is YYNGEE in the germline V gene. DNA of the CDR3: TGTGCCAGCAGCGTAGTTGGGACAGGGGGAGAGACCCAGTACTTC. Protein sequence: CASSVVGTGGETQYF.

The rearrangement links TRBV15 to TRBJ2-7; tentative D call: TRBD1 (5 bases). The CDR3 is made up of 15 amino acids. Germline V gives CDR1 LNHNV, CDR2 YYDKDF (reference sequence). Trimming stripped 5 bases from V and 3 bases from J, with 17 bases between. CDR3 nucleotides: TGTGCCACCAGCTCCGAAACCCCAGGGATCTACGAGCAGTACTTC. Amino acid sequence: CATSSETPGIYEQYF.

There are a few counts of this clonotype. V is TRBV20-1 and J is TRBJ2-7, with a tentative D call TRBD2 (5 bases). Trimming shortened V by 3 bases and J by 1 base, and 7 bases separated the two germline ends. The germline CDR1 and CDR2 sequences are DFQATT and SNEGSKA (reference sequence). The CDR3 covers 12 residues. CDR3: CSARWESYEQYF. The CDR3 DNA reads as TGCAGTGCTAGGTGGGAGTCCTACGAGCAGTACTTC.

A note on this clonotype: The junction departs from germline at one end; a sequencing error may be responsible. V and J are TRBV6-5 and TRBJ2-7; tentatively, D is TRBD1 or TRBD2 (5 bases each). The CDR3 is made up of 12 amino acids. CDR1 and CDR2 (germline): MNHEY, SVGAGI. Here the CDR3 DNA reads TGTGCCAGCACTGGGGGTTCCTCCGAGCAGTACTTC. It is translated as CASTGGSSEQYF.

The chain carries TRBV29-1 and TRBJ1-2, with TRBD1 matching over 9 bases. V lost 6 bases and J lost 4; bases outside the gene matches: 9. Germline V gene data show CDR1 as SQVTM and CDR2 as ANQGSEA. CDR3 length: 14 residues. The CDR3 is CSVAPLQGAYGYTF. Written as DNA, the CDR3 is TGCAGCGTCGCGCCCCTACAGGGGGCCTATGGCTACACCTTC.

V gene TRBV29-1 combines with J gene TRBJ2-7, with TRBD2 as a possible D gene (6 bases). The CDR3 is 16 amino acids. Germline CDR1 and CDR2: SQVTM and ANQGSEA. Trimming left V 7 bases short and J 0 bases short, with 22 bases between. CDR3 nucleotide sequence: TGCAGCGCATCCGGGACTCCACACCGAAGCTCCTACGAGCAGTACTTC. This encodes CSASGTPHRSSYEQYF.

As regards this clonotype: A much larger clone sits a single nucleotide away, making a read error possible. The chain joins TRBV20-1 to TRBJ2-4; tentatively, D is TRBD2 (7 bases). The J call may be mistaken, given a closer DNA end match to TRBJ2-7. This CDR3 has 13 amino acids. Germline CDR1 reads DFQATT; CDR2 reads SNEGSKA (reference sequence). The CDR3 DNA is TGCAGTGCCATGACAGGCGGGAGTTACGAGCAGTACGTC. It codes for CSAMTGGSYEQYV.

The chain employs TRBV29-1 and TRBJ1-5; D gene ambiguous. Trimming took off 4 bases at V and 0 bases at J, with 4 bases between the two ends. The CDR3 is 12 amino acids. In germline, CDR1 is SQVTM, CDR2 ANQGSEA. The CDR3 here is CSVGGSNQPQHF. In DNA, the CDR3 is TGCAGCGTTGGAGGTAGCAATCAGCCCCAGCATTTT.

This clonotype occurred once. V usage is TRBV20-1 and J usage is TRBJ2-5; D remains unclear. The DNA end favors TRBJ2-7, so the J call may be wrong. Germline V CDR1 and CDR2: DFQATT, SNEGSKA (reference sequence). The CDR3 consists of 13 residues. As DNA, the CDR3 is TGCAGTGCTAGCGCCAGAGCAGCCTACGAGCAGTACTTC. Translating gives CSASARAAYEQYF.

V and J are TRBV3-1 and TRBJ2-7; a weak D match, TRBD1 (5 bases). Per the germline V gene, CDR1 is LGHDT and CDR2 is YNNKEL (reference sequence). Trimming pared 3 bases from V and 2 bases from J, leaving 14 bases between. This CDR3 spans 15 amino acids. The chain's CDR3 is CASSQSPDSTYEQYF. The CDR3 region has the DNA TGTGCCAGCAGCCAGAGTCCCGACAGCACCTACGAGCAGTACTTC.

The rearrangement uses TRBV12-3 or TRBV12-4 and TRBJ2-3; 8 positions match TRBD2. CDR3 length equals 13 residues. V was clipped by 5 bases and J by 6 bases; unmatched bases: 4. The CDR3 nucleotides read TGTGCCAGCAGTGGGACTAGAACTGATACGCAGTATTTT. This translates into CASSGTRTDTQYF.

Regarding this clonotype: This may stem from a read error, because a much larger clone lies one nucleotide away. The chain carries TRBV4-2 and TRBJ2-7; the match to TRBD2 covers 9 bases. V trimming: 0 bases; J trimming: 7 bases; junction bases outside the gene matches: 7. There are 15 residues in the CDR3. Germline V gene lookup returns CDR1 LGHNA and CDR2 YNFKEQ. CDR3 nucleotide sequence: TGTGCCAGCAGCCAAGATGGCGGGGGGGCCCAAGAGCAGTACTTC. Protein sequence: CASSQDGGGAQEQYF.

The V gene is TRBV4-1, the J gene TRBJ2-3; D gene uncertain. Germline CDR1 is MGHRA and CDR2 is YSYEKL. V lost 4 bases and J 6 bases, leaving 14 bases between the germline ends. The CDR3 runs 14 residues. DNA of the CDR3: TGCGCCAGCAGCCGAGACACGGTAGGGGATACGCAGTATTTT. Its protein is CASSRDTVGDTQYF.

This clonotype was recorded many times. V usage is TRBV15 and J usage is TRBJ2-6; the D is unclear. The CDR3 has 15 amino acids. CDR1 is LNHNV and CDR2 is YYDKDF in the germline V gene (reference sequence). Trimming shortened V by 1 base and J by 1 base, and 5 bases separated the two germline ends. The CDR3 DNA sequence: TGTGCCACCAGCAGAGGACAATCTGGGGCCAACGTCCTGACTTTC. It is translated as CATSRGQSGANVLTF.